This TCR beta chain was documented in a study of neoadjuvant anti-PD-1 for oral cavity cancer. Libraries were prepared by immunoSEQ multiplex PCR; TCRdb keeps only in-frame clonotypes and omits some of them. The table records 75,000 to 100,000 clones, roughly 80% of them present only once. V lost 5 bases, J lost 3 bases, and 19 bases lay in between. The CDR3 is 16 residues long. Per the germline V gene, CDR1 is LNHNV and CDR2 is YYDKDF (reference sequence). The chain has TRBV15 and TRBJ1-2; possible D gene TRBD1, 5 bases. The clonotype was recovered from a person aged 40 to 85 with oral cavity squamous cell carcinoma. The sample was PBMCs, taken before nivolumab (anti-PD-1) treatment. CDR3 protein: CATSRTFQTADYGYTF. The CDR3 DNA reads TGTGCCACCAGCCGCACCTTTCAGACAGCTGACTATGGCTACACCTTC.